The rows below give T cell receptor beta chains drawn from one sample of a study of human T cells and chemical hapten exposure. TCRdb used MiXCR to reprocess the RACE reads, holding one entry per CDR3 protein. The table records about 92,000 distinct CDR3 sequences, 8% to 10% of them present only once. The sequencing used whole blood, collected in connection with sensitization to the hapten diphenylcyclopropenone (DPC). The receptors derive from a woman aged 40 to 50 with alopecia areata. Some clones in this sample may be carry-over from other donors' samples. CDR3s include the opening cysteine and the closing phenylalanine or tryptophan. The D gene is left open where the match is weak. Clone size is stated in some rows and not others, as once, few, many or a class when expanded.

V: TRBV3-1
D: TRBD1
length: 14
size: NA
J: TRBJ1-2
CDR3: CASSPQGQYYGYTF
DNA: TGTGCCAGCAGCCCACAGGGACAGTACTATGGCTACACCTTC

V: TRBV4-3
D: TRBD1
length: 15
size: NA
J: TRBJ1-2
CDR3: CASSQDGQGNYGYTF
DNA: TGCGCCAGCAGCCAAGACGGACAGGGGAACTATGGCTACACCTTC

V: TRBV3-1
D: TRBD2
length: 16
size: NA
J: TRBJ2-5
CDR3: CASSQGLLAGGETQYF
DNA: TGTGCCAGCAGCCAAGGATTGCTAGCGGGGGGAGAGACCCAGTACTTC

V: TRBV4-3
D: NA
length: 16
size: many
J: TRBJ2-1
CDR3: CASSQAQDIRYNEQFF
DNA: TGCGCCAGCAGCCAAGCCCAGGACATTCGCTACAATGAGCAGTTCTTC

V: TRBV19
D: NA
length: 13
size: few
J: TRBJ1-5
CDR3: CASRSGFGQPQHF
DNA: TGTGCCAGTAGGTCAGGGTTTGGACAGCCCCAGCATTTT

V: TRBV4-2
D: NA
length: 15
size: few
J: TRBJ2-2
CDR3: CASSQDLAGIGELFF
DNA: TGTGCCAGCAGCCAAGACTTGGCGGGCATCGGGGAGCTGTTTTTT

V: TRBV14
D: NA
length: 16
size: NA
J: TRBJ2-7
CDR3: CASSQYGAGSSYEQYF
DNA: TGTGCCAGCAGCCAATATGGGGCAGGAAGCTCCTACGAGCAGTACTTC

V: TRBV29-1
D: TRBD1
length: 14
size: NA
J: TRBJ2-1
CDR3: CSVEDSGTGYEQFF
DNA: TGCAGCGTTGAAGATTCGGGGACAGGGTATGAGCAGTTCTTC

V: TRBV13
D: TRBD1
length: 17
size: NA
J: TRBJ2-2
CDR3: CASSFARGNGNTGELFF
DNA: TGTGCCAGCAGCTTTGCCAGGGGGAACGGGAACACCGGGGAGCTGTTTTTT

V: TRBV4-1
D: NA
length: 16
size: many
J: TRBJ2-5
CDR3: CASSLGIQVGGETQYF
DNA: TGCGCCAGCAGCTTGGGGATACAGGTTGGGGGAGAGACCCAGTACTTC

V: TRBV6-2/TRBV6-3
D: NA
length: 14
size: many
J: TRBJ1-3
CDR3: CASRTRHSGNTIYF
DNA: TGTGCCAGCAGGACACGGCACTCTGGAAACACCATATATTTT

V: TRBV9
D: NA
length: 13
size: NA
J: TRBJ1-2
CDR3: CATFQTGVNGYTF
DNA: TGTGCCACCTTCCAGACAGGAGTTAATGGCTACACCTTC

V: TRBV7-9
D: TRBD1
length: 14
size: many
J: TRBJ1-2
CDR3: CASSSGQGSYGYTF
DNA: TGTGCCAGCAGCTCAGGACAGGGGAGCTATGGCTACACCTTC

V: TRBV28
D: NA
length: 12
size: few
J: TRBJ2-7
CDR3: CASSSGTYEQYF
DNA: TGTGCCAGCAGTTCCGGGACATACGAGCAGTACTTC

V: TRBV11-2
D: NA
length: 14
size: few
J: TRBJ1-3
CDR3: CASSLASSGNTIYF
DNA: TGTGCCAGCAGCTTAGCCTCCTCTGGAAACACCATATATTTT

V: TRBV7-2
D: TRBD1
length: 14
size: few
J: TRBJ1-1
CDR3: CASSFWTGNTEAFF
DNA: TGTGCCAGCAGCTTCTGGACAGGGAACACTGAAGCTTTCTTT

V: TRBV10-3
D: TRBD2
length: 16
size: few
J: TRBJ2-4
CDR3: CAISESSSGGASIQYF
DNA: TGTGCCATCAGTGAGTCTTCTAGCGGGGGGGCAAGCATTCAGTACTTC

V: TRBV10-3
D: NA
length: 16
size: NA
J: TRBJ2-6
CDR3: CAISESSPGLVNVLTF
DNA: TGTGCCATCAGTGAGTCTTCCCCAGGTCTGGTGAACGTCCTGACTTTC

V: TRBV18
D: NA
length: 14
size: many
J: TRBJ2-1
CDR3: CASSPDSSYNEQFF
DNA: TGTGCCAGCTCACCAGATAGCTCCTACAATGAGCAGTTCTTC

V: TRBV12-3/TRBV12-4
D: NA
length: 13
size: many
J: TRBJ1-2
CDR3: CASRTVTNYGYTF
DNA: TGTGCCAGCCGGACAGTAACTAACTATGGCTACACCTTC